This TCR beta chain was recovered during a study of T cell repertoires in cytomegalovirus infection. Background on the study: As its CMV epitopes, the study selected recently identified HLA-C-restricted and well-studied HLA-B-restricted targets.

Broader study findings: The ex vivo response showed dominance by HLA-C-restricted CMV-specific TCR beta clonotypes.

This clonotype turned up a few times. The antigen is unknown. TCRdb reanalysed the reads using MiXCR and keeps one entry per CDR3 protein. The sample carries roughly 920,000 distinct CDR3 sequences, around 31% recorded once. The receptor comes from a human donor in good health (CMV status not recorded). Some clones in this sample may be carry-over from other donors' samples. The starting material was cultured CD8+ T cells from PBMCs, obtained from culture after CMV antigen stimulation.

The CDR3 sequence is CSARDKVSGANVLTF. As DNA, the CDR3 is TGCAGTGCTAGAGATAAAGTATCTGGGGCCAACGTCCTGACTTTC. The V gene is TRBV20-1, the J gene TRBJ2-6; no firm D call. The V gene lost 0 bases and the J gene lost 1 base, with 7 bases spanning the gap. CDR3 length: 15 residues. The V gene's germline CDR1 is DFQATT and CDR2 SNEGSKA (reference sequence).